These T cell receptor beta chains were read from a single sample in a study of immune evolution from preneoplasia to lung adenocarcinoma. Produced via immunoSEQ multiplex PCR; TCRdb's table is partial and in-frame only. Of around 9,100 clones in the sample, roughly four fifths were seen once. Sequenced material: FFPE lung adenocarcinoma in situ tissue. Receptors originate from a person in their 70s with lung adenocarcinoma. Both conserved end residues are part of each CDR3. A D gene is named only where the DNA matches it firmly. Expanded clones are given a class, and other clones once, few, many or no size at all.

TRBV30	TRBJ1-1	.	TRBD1	CAWSTRNRGRNTEAFF	TGTGCCTGGTCTACCCGGAACAGGGGACGCAACACTGAAGCTTTCTTT
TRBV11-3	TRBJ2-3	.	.	CASSKRIMPDTQYF	TGTGCCAGCAGCAAAAGGATCATGCCAGATACGCAGTATTTT
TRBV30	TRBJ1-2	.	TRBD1	CAWEWTGPWDGYTF	TGTGCCTGGGAGTGGACAGGCCCCTGGGATGGCTACACCTTC
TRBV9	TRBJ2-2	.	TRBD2	CASSPSGRVTGELFF	TGTGCCAGCAGCCCTAGCGGGAGGGTTACCGGGGAGCTGTTTTTT
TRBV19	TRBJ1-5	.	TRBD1	CASSIPGQPNQPQHF	TGTGCCAGTAGTATCCCGGGACAGCCCAATCAGCCCCAGCATTTT
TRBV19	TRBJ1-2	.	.	CASSLEKNWGYYGYTF	TGTGCCAGTAGCCTGGAGAAGAACTGGGGGTACTATGGCTACACCTTC
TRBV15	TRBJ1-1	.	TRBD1	CATSRLGQTPNTEAFF	TGTGCCACCAGCAGATTGGGACAGACCCCAAACACTGAAGCTTTCTTT
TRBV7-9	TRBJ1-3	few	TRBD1	CASSLTGTGEDTIYF	TGTGCCAGCAGCTTAACGGGGACAGGGGAAGACACCATATATTTT
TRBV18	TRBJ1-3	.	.	CASSPPGRSGNTIYF	TGTGCCAGCTCACCACCGGGAAGATCTGGAAACACCATATATTTT
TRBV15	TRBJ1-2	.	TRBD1	CATSRTLGQGALSYGYTF	TGTGCCACCAGCAGAACTTTGGGACAGGGGGCGCTCAGCTATGGCTACACCTTC
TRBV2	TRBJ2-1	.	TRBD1	CASSAYRGVSSEQFF	TGTGCCAGCAGTGCATACAGGGGAGTTTCTAGTGAGCAGTTCTTC
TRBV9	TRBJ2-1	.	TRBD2	CASSLGDYSSYNEQFF	TGTGCCAGCAGCTTAGGGGACTACAGCTCCTACAATGAGCAGTTCTTC
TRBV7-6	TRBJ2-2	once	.	CASSLFSENTGELFF	TGTGCCAGCAGCTTATTCAGCGAGAACACCGGGGAGCTGTTTTTT
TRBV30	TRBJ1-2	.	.	CAWTKSNYGYTF	TGTGCCTGGACAAAGTCTAACTATGGCTACACCTTC
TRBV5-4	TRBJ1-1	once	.	CASSLVEGRNTEAFF	TGTGCCAGCAGCTTAGTGGAGGGTCGGAACACTGAAGCTTTCTTT
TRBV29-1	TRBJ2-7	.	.	CSVKGEEQYF	TGCAGCGTTAAAGGAGAGGAGCAGTACTTC
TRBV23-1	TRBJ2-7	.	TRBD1	CASSHKLRDRNYEQYF	TGCGCCAGCAGTCATAAACTCCGGGACAGGAACTACGAGCAGTACTTC
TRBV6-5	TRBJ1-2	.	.	CASSLIRGVDGYTF	TGTGCCAGCAGCCTTATCAGGGGAGTGGATGGCTACACCTTC
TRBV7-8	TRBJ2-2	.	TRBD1	CASRTGVRSTGELFF	TGTGCCAGCAGGACAGGGGTCAGGAGCACCGGGGAGCTGTTTTTT
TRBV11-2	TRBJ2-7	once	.	CASSSQGAQFEQYF	TGTGCCAGCAGCTCTCAGGGAGCCCAGTTCGAGCAGTACTTC
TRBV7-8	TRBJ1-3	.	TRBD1	CASSSSRGLSGNTIYF	TGTGCCAGCAGCTCCTCCAGGGGGCTCTCTGGAAACACCATATATTTT
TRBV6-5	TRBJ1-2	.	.	CASSSMTNYGYTF	TGTGCCAGCAGTTCCATGACTAACTATGGCTACACCTTC
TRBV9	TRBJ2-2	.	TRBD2	CASSVLRGDTGELFF	TGTGCCAGCAGCGTACTACGGGGGGACACCGGGGAGCTGTTTTTT
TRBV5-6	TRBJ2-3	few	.	CASSFLGVTQYF	TGTGCCAGCAGCTTTCTAGGAGTTACGCAGTATTTT
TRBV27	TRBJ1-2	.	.	CASRATSVRGGHYGYTF	TGTGCCAGCAGAGCTACCTCGGTACGAGGAGGCCATTATGGCTACACCTTC